This TCR beta chain comes out of a study of T-cell reconstitution after alpha-beta-depleted transplantation in children. V lost 4 bases, J lost 5 bases, and 12 bases stayed unmatched. This CDR3 has 17 amino acids. The germline gives CDR1 LGHNA, CDR2 YSLEER. TCRbeta library preparation incorporated unique molecular identifiers. TCRdb analysed the PCR reads with MiXCR anew, one entry per CDR3 protein. The sample records some 640,000 distinct CDR3 sequences, around 16% being singletons. This clonotype was counted many times. This receptor was identified in a human donor who donated a stem cell graft to a child with acute myeloid leukemia. Source: PBMCs from the stem cell graft donor, taken from the stem cell graft. The chain employs TRBV4-3 and TRBJ2-2, with TRBD2 identical over 8 bases. CDR3 in DNA: TGCGCCAGCAGCCCCGGAACCAGCGGGGGACGTACCGGGGAGCTGTTTTTT. This gives the protein CASSPGTSGGRTGELFF.